The 22 T cell receptor beta chains listed next were all sequenced from one sample in a study of Ad26.COV2.S vaccination and SARS-CoV-2 variants. The repertoire was sequenced with immunoSEQ multiplex PCR; TCRdb's copy has only in-frame clones and lacks some. The table shows hundreds of thousands of clones, with around 90% occurring only once. Material: peripheral blood, obtained after recovery from COVID-19. Every receptor here comes from a human donor who had recovered from COVID-19.

The chain recombines TRBV9 with TRBJ1-2; D unclear. Trimming cost V 0 bases and J 2 bases, with 11 bases left between them. Per germline, CDR1 SGDLS and CDR2 YYNGEE. The CDR3 has 15 residues. The CDR3 sequence: CASSVDEGLNYGYTF. As DNA, the CDR3 is TGTGCCAGCAGCGTAGACGAGGGCTTGAACTATGGCTACACCTTC.

V is TRBV6-5 and J is TRBJ1-2; D is ambiguous. Germline assignment: CDR1 MNHEY and CDR2 SVGAGI. This CDR3 is 13 amino acids long. The V end lost 5 bases, the J end lost 8 bases, and 15 bases lay between the germline ends. In nucleotides, the CDR3 is TGTGCCAGCAGTCCTGATGCGACTCTAGGCTACACCTTC. Translating gives CASSPDATLGYTF.

The genes are TRBV7-2 and TRBJ2-1; unclear D gene. The CDR3 contains 15 residues. Germline V gene lookup returns CDR1 SGHTA and CDR2 FQGNSA. With 1 base removed from V and 2 bases from J, the gap between germline ends came to 9 bases. CDR3 DNA: TGTGCCAGCAGCTTAGACTACTCTCCCTACAATGAGCAGTTCTTC. As protein: CASSLDYSPYNEQFF. Drawing the rest from reference TRBV7-2 and TRBJ2-1, the complete variable domain is GAGVSQSPSNKVTEKGKDVELRCDPISGHTALYWYRQSLGQGLEFLIYFQGNSAPDKSGLPSDRFSAERTGGSVSTLTIQRTQQEDSAVYLCASSLDYSPYNEQFFGPGTRLTVL.

The V gene is TRBV4-3, the J gene TRBJ1-5, with D perhaps matching TRBD1 (6 bases). The CDR3 runs to 15 residues. Trimming took off 1 base at V and 2 bases at J, with 9 bases between the two ends. Per germline, CDR1 LGHNA and CDR2 YSLEER. The CDR3 DNA reads TGCGCCAGCAGCCAAGGTTACAGGGGCAATCAGCCCCAGCATTTT. The encoded protein is CASSQGYRGNQPQHF.

This clone was observed a handful of times. V and J are TRBV5-1 and TRBJ2-1, with 10 positions matching TRBD2. The CDR3 has 14 residues. Trimming took 0 bases from V and 9 from J; bases not matched to a gene: 3. Germline loops: CDR1 SGHRS, CDR2 YFSETQ. The CDR3 is CASSLERGGSEQFF. For the CDR3, the DNA is TGCGCCAGCAGCTTGGAGCGGGGGGGCAGTGAGCAGTTCTTC. The full variable domain, its missing parts supplied by reference TRBV5-1 and TRBJ2-1, is KAGVTQTPRYLIKTRGQQVTLSCSPISGHRSVSWYQQTPGQGLQFLFEYFSETQRNKGNFPGRFSGRQFSNSRSEMNVSTLELGDSALYLCASSLERGGSEQFFGPGTRLTVL.

V usage is TRBV27 and J usage is TRBJ2-3, with 10 nucleotides matching TRBD2. J gave up 1 base and V 6 bases, and 1 base lay outside the gene matches. Looked up from germline, CDR1 is MNHEY and CDR2 is SMNVEV (reference sequence). CDR3 length: 14 residues. The CDR3 DNA reads as TGTGCCAGCAGAAGCGGGGGGGGCACAGATACGCAGTATTTT. Translating gives CASRSGGGTDTQYF.

The sample holds a few counts of this clone. The chain combines TRBV20-1 with TRBJ1-1, with D possibly TRBD1 on 5 matching bases. V lost 3 bases and J lost 5, with 10 bases in between. This CDR3 has 12 residues. Per germline, CDR1 DFQATT and CDR2 SNEGSKA (reference sequence). The CDR3: CSASTRETEAFF. DNA for the CDR3: TGCAGTGCTAGTACCAGGGAGACTGAAGCTTTCTTT.

The chain is built from TRBV9 and TRBJ1-6; 7 nucleotides match TRBD1. The V segment lost 4 bases and the J segment 10 bases; nucleotides outside the gene matches: 5. CDR3 length equals 13 residues. Germline CDR1 SGDLS, CDR2 YYNGEE. The CDR3 protein is CASSQGDGSPLHF. CDR3 DNA sequence: TGTGCCAGCAGCCAGGGGGACGGATCACCCCTCCACTTT. The whole variable domain, remainder taken from reference TRBV9 and TRBJ1-6, is DSGVTQTPKHLITATGQRVTLRCSPRSGDLSVYWYQQSLDQGLQFLIQYYNGEERAKGNILERFSAQQFPDLHSELNLSSLELGDSALYFCASSQGDGSPLHFGNGTRLTVT.

The genes are TRBV21-1 and TRBJ1-2; the D call of TRBD1 is as the table states it, not checked on the DNA. TRBV21-1 is a pseudogene segment. CDR3 length: 15 amino acids. The CDR3 DNA reads as TGTGCCAGCAGAAAGGGTGGAGGGGGCCCCTATGGCTACACCTTC. This translates into CASRKGGGGPYGYTF.

This chain links TRBV14 with TRBJ2-5; D is unclear. The CDR3 is made up of 15 amino acids. Germline V gives CDR1 SGHDN, CDR2 FVKESK. The V and J ends lost 0 bases and 9 bases respectively, with 17 bases between them. CDR3 sequence: CASSQDLGSRGAQYF. DNA of the CDR3: TGTGCCAGCAGCCAAGATCTGGGCAGCCGTGGGGCCCAGTACTTC.

The chain is built from TRBV10-1 and TRBJ2-7, with D possibly called TRBD1 or TRBD2 (5 bases each). The CDR3 length is 15 residues. Looked up from germline, CDR1 is WNHNN and CDR2 is SYGVQD (reference sequence). V was pared by 4 bases and J by 2 bases, with 15 bases between. CDR3 in amino acids: CASSGDPTSTYEQYF. In DNA, the CDR3 is TGCGCCAGCAGTGGGGACCCCACATCGACCTACGAGCAGTACTTC.

The chain combines TRBV7-2 with TRBJ1-2, with 7 nucleotides matching TRBD1. In germline, CDR1 is SGHTA, CDR2 FQGNSA. The CDR3 has 15 residues. The V and J ends lost 7 bases and 8 bases, in that order; junction bases with no gene match: 16. CDR3 protein: CASNPTPSGGLGYTF. In DNA form, the CDR3 reads TGTGCCAGCAACCCTACACCTTCAGGGGGGTTGGGCTACACCTTC.

V is TRBV7-2 and J is TRBJ2-3, with 10 bases matching TRBD2. The length of the CDR3 is 16 residues. Germline V gene data show CDR1 as SGHTA and CDR2 as FQGNSA. J lost 6 bases, V lost 5 bases, and 11 bases had no gene match. The CDR3 region is CASSARSGGAIDTQYF. In nucleotides, the CDR3 is TGTGCCAGCAGCGCCCGAAGCGGGGGGGCCATTGATACGCAGTATTTT.

The V and J genes are TRBV5-1 and TRBJ2-5; TRBD1 might be the D (5 bases). The length of the CDR3 is 16 residues. V lost 0 bases, J lost 7 bases, and 19 bases lay in between. CDR1 SGHRS and CDR2 YFSETQ come from the germline V gene. The CDR3 DNA reads TGCGCCAGCAGCTTGGCCGGGCAGGGCCTCATGGGGACCCAGTACTTC. Protein sequence: CASSLAGQGLMGTQYF.

This clone has a handful of counts. The chain couples TRBV11-1 to TRBJ1-4, with D unresolved. CDR1 is SGHAT, CDR2 FQDESV, per germline (reference sequence). V shed 5 bases and J shed 6 bases, with 13 bases lying between them. This CDR3 contains 14 residues. The CDR3, as DNA: TGTGCCAGCAGCACTCAGGTTCGGGATGAAAAACTGTTTTTT. Residues: CASSTQVRDEKLFF.

The chain couples TRBV4-1 to TRBJ2-1; D possibly corresponds to TRBD2 (6 bases). The ends were cut back, 4 bases at V and 6 bases at J, with 16 bases in the middle. The CDR3 contains 15 residues. Germline CDR1 and CDR2: MGHRA and YSYEKL. The CDR3 DNA is TGCGCCAGCAGCCCAATGGGACTCGTCTTCAATGAGCAGTTCTTC. Encoded protein: CASSPMGLVFNEQFF.

The chain joins TRBV9 to TRBJ2-2; no reliable D call. Trimming cost V 3 bases and J 2 bases, with 5 bases left between them. The CDR3 has 13 residues. The germline CDR1 and CDR2 sequences are SGDLS and YYNGEE. In DNA form, the CDR3 reads TGTGCCAGCAGCGGACAAAACACCGGGGAGCTGTTTTTT. Protein: CASSGQNTGELFF.

The chain joins TRBV4-1 to TRBJ2-3, with TRBD2 matching over 15 bases. Germline CDR1 and CDR2: MGHRA and YSYEKL. This CDR3 comprises 17 residues. V was pared by 1 base and J by 5 bases, with 4 bases of the junction left unmatched. CDR3 bases: TGCGCCAGCAGCCAAGGGACTAGCGGGGGGGCGGTAGATACGCAGTATTTT. As protein: CASSQGTSGGAVDTQYF.

The chain carries TRBV15 and TRBJ1-2; D gene unclear. CDR3 length: 14 amino acids. Germline CDR1 and CDR2: LNHNV and YYDKDF (reference sequence). The V and J ends lost 3 bases and 4 bases respectively, with 12 bases between them. The CDR3 DNA sequence: TGTGCCACCAGCAGTACTTCCAGGAGCTATGGCTACACCTTC. It is translated as CATSSTSRSYGYTF.

The chain combines TRBV19 with TRBJ1-5; no reliable D call. Per the germline V gene, CDR1 is LNHDA and CDR2 is SQIVND (reference sequence). Trimming left V 4 bases short and J 2 bases short, with 12 bases between. The CDR3 length is 15 residues. This chain's CDR3 is CASSTRPAGNQPQHF. The CDR3, as DNA: TGTGCCAGTAGTACCCGCCCAGCGGGCAATCAGCCCCAGCATTTT.

J is TRBJ2-7 and V is TRBV2; 8 positions match TRBD1. The CDR3 loop spans 15 amino acids. The germline gives CDR1 SNHLY, CDR2 FYNNEI. Trimming removed 6 bases from V and 2 bases from J; junction bases left unmatched: 9. The CDR3 reads CASRLEAGQAYEQYF. CDR3 in DNA: TGTGCCAGCAGGTTAGAGGCGGGACAGGCCTACGAGCAGTACTTC. The entire variable domain, with the rest obtained from reference TRBV2 and TRBJ2-7, is as follows: EPEVTQTPSHQVTQMGQEVILRCVPISNHLYFYWYRQILGQKVEFLVSFYNNEISEKSEIFDDQFSVERPDGSNFTLKIRSTKLEDSAMYFCASRLEAGQAYEQYFGPGTRLTVT.

This chain joins TRBV10-1 and TRBJ1-1; D perhaps matches TRBD1 (5 bases). CDR1 is WNHNN and CDR2 is SYGVQD in the germline V gene (reference sequence). The V gene lost 8 bases and the J gene lost 4 bases, with 17 bases spanning the gap. The CDR3 runs 14 residues. CDR3 DNA: TGCGCCAGCGGAACGGGACGGAGGGGCACTGAAGCTTTCTTT. Translating it yields CASGTGRRGTEAFF.